The next 2 T cell receptor beta chains were all read from a single sample in a study of OX40 agonist ivuxolimab in advanced cancers. Libraries were prepared by immunoSEQ multiplex PCR; TCRdb keeps only in-frame clonotypes and omits some of them. Among 60,000 to 75,000 clones, less than 95% were seen once, and the ten largest hold approximately 1%. Sequenced material: CD4+ or CD8+ T cells sorted from blood, taken in a trial of the OX40 agonist ivuxolimab. The receptors were sampled from an adult with an advanced solid tumor such as melanoma, head and neck, liver or kidney cancer.

The chain is built from TRBV7-2 and TRBJ1-5; TRBD1 might be the D (5 bases). The V gene's germline CDR1 is SGHTA and CDR2 FQGNSA. Trimming removed 1 base at V and 3 bases at J, with 13 bases between. The CDR3 contains 16 residues. The CDR3 region is CASSLGGWQHNQPQHF. The CDR3 region has the DNA TGTGCCAGCAGCTTAGGGGGCTGGCAGCACAATCAGCCCCAGCATTTT. The full variable domain, completed using reference TRBV7-2 and TRBJ1-5, is GAGVSQSPSNKVTEKGKDVELRCDPISGHTALYWYRQSLGQGLEFLIYFQGNSAPDKSGLPSDRFSAERTGGSVSTLTIQRTQQEDSAVYLCASSLGGWQHNQPQHFGDGTRLSIL.

In nucleotides, the CDR3 is TGTGCCAGCAGTGAAAGGGCGACAGGGGGCGCGGAGGGACCCCACAATGAGCAGTTCTTC. The encoded protein is CASSERATGGAEGPHNEQFF. V gene TRBV6-1 combines with J gene TRBJ2-1; 10 positions match TRBD1. J gave up 5 bases and V 2 bases, and 18 bases lay outside the gene matches. Germline CDR1 reads MNHNS; CDR2 reads SASEGT. The length of the CDR3 is 20 residues.